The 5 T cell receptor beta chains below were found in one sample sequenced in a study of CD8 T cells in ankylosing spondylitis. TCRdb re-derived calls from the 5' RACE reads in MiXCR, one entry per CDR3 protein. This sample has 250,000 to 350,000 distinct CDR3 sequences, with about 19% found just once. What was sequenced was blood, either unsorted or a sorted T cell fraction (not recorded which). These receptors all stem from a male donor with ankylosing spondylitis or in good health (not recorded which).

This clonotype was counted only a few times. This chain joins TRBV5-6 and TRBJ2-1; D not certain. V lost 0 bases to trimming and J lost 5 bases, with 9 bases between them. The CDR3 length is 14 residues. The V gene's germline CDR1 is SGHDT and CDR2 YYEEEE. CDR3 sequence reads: CASSLGPFNNEQFF. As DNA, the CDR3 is TGTGCCAGCAGCTTGGGACCCTTTAACAATGAGCAGTTCTTC. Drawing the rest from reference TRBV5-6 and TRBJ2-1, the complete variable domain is DAGVTQSPTHLIKTRGQQVTLRCSPKSGHDTVSWYQQALGQGPQFIFQYYEEEERQRGNFPDRFSGHQFPNYSSELNVNALLLGDSALYLCASSLGPFNNEQFFGPGTRLTVL.

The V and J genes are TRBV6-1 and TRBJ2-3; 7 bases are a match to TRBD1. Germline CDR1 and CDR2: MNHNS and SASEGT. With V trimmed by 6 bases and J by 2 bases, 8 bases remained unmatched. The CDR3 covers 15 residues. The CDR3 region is CASSRQGSSTDTQYF. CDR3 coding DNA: TGTGCCAGCAGCAGACAGGGATCGTCCACAGATACGCAGTATTTT.

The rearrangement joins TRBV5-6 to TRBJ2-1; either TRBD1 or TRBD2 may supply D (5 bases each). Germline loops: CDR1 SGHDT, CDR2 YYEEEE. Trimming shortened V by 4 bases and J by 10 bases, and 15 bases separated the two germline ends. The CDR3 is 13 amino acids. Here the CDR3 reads CASSPGTLPEQFF. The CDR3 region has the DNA TGTGCCAGCAGCCCGGGGACGCTACCGGAGCAGTTCTTC.

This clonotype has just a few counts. CDR3 protein: CASSTGQSSHEQYV. The CDR3 DNA follows: TGCGCCAGCAGCACTGGACAATCAAGCCACGAGCAGTACGTC. The rearrangement links TRBV5-1 to TRBJ2-7, with D possibly being TRBD1 (5 bases). The CDR3 runs to 14 residues. The V gene lost 4 bases and the J gene lost 5 bases, with 16 bases spanning the gap. CDR1 is SGHRS and CDR2 is YFSETQ in the germline V gene.

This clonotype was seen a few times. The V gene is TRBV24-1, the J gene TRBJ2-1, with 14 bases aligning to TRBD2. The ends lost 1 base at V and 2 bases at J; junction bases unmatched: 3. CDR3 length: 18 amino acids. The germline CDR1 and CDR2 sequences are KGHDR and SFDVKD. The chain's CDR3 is CATSDFGLAGGTYNEQFF. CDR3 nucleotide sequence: TGTGCCACCAGTGATTTTGGACTAGCGGGAGGCACCTACAATGAGCAGTTCTTC.